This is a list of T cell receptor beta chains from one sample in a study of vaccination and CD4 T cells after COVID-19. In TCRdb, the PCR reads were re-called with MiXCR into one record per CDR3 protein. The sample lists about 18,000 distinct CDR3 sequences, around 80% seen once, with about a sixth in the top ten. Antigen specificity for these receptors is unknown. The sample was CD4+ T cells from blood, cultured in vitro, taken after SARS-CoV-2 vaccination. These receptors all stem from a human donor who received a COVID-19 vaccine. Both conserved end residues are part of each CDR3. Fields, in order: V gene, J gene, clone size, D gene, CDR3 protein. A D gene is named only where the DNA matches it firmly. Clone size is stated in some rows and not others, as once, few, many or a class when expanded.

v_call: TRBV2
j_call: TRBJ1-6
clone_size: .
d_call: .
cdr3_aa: CASRRNYNSPLHF

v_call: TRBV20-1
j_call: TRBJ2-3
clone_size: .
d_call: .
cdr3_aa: CSARQVPDTQYF

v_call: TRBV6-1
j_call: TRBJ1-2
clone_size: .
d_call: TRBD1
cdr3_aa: CASSEADRGQFRDYDYTF

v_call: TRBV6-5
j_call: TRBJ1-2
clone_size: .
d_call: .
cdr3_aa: CASSYSEPDSYTF

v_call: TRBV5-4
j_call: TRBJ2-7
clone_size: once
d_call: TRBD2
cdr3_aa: CASSLVLAGHYEQYF

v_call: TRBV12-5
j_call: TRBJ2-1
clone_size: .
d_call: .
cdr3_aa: CASGLDGSYNEQFF

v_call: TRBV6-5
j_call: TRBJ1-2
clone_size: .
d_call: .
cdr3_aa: CASSYSFPFGYTF

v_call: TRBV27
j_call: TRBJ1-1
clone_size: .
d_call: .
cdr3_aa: CASRIPGPQGTEAFF

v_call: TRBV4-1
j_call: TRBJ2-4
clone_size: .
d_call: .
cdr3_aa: CASSQGVQGLAKNIQYF

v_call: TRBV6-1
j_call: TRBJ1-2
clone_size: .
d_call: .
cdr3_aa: CASIAGRNYGYTF

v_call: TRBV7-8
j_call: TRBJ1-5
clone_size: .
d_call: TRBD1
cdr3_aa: CASSWDREGPQHF

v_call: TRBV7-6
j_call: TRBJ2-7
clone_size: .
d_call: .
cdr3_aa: CASSFSGSPYEQYF